A selection of T cell receptor beta chains follows, all from one sample in a study of control samples from healthy donors and cancer patients. The protocol was immunoSEQ multiplex PCR, while the TCRdb copy is restricted to in-frame clones and leaves out a portion. The profile shows some 150,000 clones, about 90% of them singletons. Sequences were obtained from blood. Every receptor here comes from a young man in good health. CDR3s include the opening cysteine and the closing phenylalanine or tryptophan. D genes are given only for firm matches. Rows give clone size only sometimes, using once, few, many, or a class for an expanded clone.

J	D	V	size	CDR3	DNA
TRBJ1-4	-	TRBV18	-	CASSRAGTGNEKLFF	TGTGCCAGCTCACGCGCCGGGACGGGTAATGAAAAACTGTTTTTT
TRBJ2-3	TRBD2	TRBV28	once	CASGVARGADTQYF	TGTGCCAGCGGGGTCGCTCGGGGGGCAGATACGCAGTATTTT
TRBJ1-1	-	TRBV6-6	-	CASSYRVSGGTEAFF	TGTGCCAGCAGTTACAGGGTGAGCGGGGGAACTGAAGCTTTCTTT
TRBJ1-2	TRBD1	TRBV10-3	-	CAISESLTGGGGYTF	TGTGCCATCAGTGAGTCTTTAACAGGGGGCGGTGGCTACACCTTC
TRBJ1-6	-	TRBV21-1	-	CASSYLSDSLDSPLHF	TGTGCCAGCAGCTATCTATCGGACAGTCTTGACTCACCCCTCCACTTT
TRBJ2-2	-	TRBV13	-	CASSFGPSRDKTGELFF	TGTGCCAGCAGCTTCGGCCCCTCCAGAGATAAAACCGGGGAGCTGTTTTTT
TRBJ1-2	-	TRBV6-1	-	CASSELGGNYGYTF	TGTGCCAGCAGTGAATTGGGGGGCAACTATGGCTACACCTTC
TRBJ2-7	-	TRBV2	-	CASSDPGTEQYF	TGTGCCAGCAGTGACCCAGGGACCGAGCAGTACTTC
TRBJ2-2	-	TRBV27	-	CASSLIVGVNTGELFF	TGTGCCAGCAGTTTAATTGTCGGGGTTAACACCGGGGAGCTGTTTTTT
TRBJ2-1	-	TRBV7-2	-	CASRLSKENNEQFF	TGTGCCAGCCGCTTATCTAAGGAAAACAATGAGCAGTTCTTC
TRBJ2-7	-	TRBV7-2	-	CASSLEGSEQYF	TGTGCCAGCAGCTTAGAGGGTTCCGAGCAGTACTTC
TRBJ2-3	-	TRBV18	-	CASSPSTDTQYF	TGTGCCAGCTCACCCAGCACAGATACGCAGTATTTT
TRBJ1-4	-	TRBV7-2	once	CASSLGARVATRDEKLFF	TGTGCCAGCAGCTTAGGGGCCAGGGTAGCTACGCGGGATGAAAAACTGTTTTTT
TRBJ2-1	TRBD2	TRBV2	-	CARRTRVNEQFF	TGTGCCCGACGGACTAGAGTCAATGAGCAGTTCTTC
TRBJ1-5	-	TRBV5-4	-	CASSFMGGDQPQHF	TGTGCCAGCAGCTTCATGGGAGGGGATCAGCCCCAGCATTTT
TRBJ1-2	-	TRBV20-1	-	CGIGGEYGYTF	TGCGGGATCGGGGGCGAGTATGGCTACACCTTC
TRBJ2-3	-	TRBV7-2	-	CASSGDSTDTQYF	TGTGCCAGCAGCGGTGACAGCACAGATACGCAGTATTTT
TRBJ2-1	TRBD2	TRBV27	-	CASSLGSIGGTWGEQFF	TGTGCCAGCAGTTTGGGCTCTATCGGGGGGACCTGGGGTGAGCAGTTCTTC
TRBJ2-7	-	TRBV5-1	-	CASSLVGTYEQYF	TGCGCCAGCAGCTTGGTCGGAACCTACGAGCAGTACTTC
TRBJ1-2	-	TRBV4-3	-	CASSQDFLAPRGYTF	TGCGCCAGCAGCCAAGATTTTCTGGCTCCGAGGGGCTACACCTTC